The present TCR beta chain was sequenced within a study of T-cell reconstitution after alpha-beta-depleted transplantation in children. Findings and caveats of the study: It was newly produced T cells that mostly accounted for T-cell counts and diversity one year after transplant. After transplant, at about two months, alpha-beta T cells were reportedly derived from several hundred expanded graft clones.

A library of TCRbeta sequences, prepared with unique molecular identifiers, was generated. TCRdb redid the calling of the PCR reads with MiXCR, one entry per CDR3 protein. The sample includes roughly 100,000 distinct CDR3 sequences, 4.5% to 7.5% of them seen just once. This clonotype was counted many times. Its target is unknown. The CDR3 extends over 13 amino acids. Trimming shortened V by 2 bases and J by 9 bases, and 10 bases separated the two germline ends. The source of this sequence is a female patient between 2 and 10 years old who had a stem cell transplant for Fanconi anemia, so the T cells may come from the graft donor. The sequencing here drew on PBMCs, mostly from graft donor cells, taken 60 days after TCRalphabeta/CD19-depleted stem cell transplant. This chain links TRBV12-3 or TRBV12-4 with TRBJ1-4, with D hard to call. The CDR3 DNA reads TGTGCCAGCAGTTTATTTGGTCGGAAAAAACTGTTTTTT. Amino acids: CASSLFGRKKLFF.